The 13 T cell receptor beta chains below were found in one sample sequenced in a study of CD8 T cells in Susac syndrome. Reverse transcription used about 0.45 to 1 ug RNA and random hexamers. TCRdb reprocessed the immunoSEQ multiplex PCR reads with MiXCR, giving one entry per CDR3 protein. The sample holds some 260,000 distinct CDR3 sequences; about 93% are singletons and the top ten take about 0.07%. Specimen: CD4+ T cells from PBMCs. Receptor source: a human donor with multiple sclerosis.

The chain joins TRBV24-1 to TRBJ2-1, with a weak D call TRBD2 (6 bases). Germline V gene data show CDR1 as KGHDR and CDR2 as SFDVKD. CDR3 size: 15 residues. V gave up 0 bases and J gave up 7 bases, with 12 bases separating them. The DNA for the CDR3 is TGTGCCACCAGTGATTTGGGGTCACGGGGGAATGAGCAGTTCTTC. Encoded protein: CATSDLGSRGNEQFF.

The genes are TRBV20-1 and TRBJ2-7; D perhaps matches TRBD2 (6 bases). CDR1 is DFQATT and CDR2 is SNEGSKA in the germline V gene (reference sequence). Trimming pared 6 bases from V and 3 bases from J, leaving 12 bases between. The CDR3 is 12 amino acids. The CDR3 DNA reads TGCAGTGCCCGAGTCGGGAGCTACGAGCAGTACTTC. Its protein product is CSARVGSYEQYF.

The chain carries TRBV20-1 and TRBJ2-7; 11 bases fit TRBD2. The CDR3 contains 12 residues. Germline values: CDR1 DFQATT, CDR2 SNEGSKA (reference sequence). V was pared by 7 bases and J by 6 bases, with 5 bases of the junction left unmatched. CDR3 coding DNA: TGCAGTGTCGGGACTAGCGGTTTCGAGCAGTACTTC. Translated: CSVGTSGFEQYF.

This rearrangement joins TRBV12-3 or TRBV12-4 to TRBJ2-1; 10 nucleotides match TRBD2. This CDR3 spans 15 amino acids. With V trimmed by 3 bases and J by 7 bases, 6 bases remained unmatched. CDR3: CASSLPSGGLNEQFF. CDR3 sequence (DNA): TGTGCCAGCAGTTTGCCTAGCGGGGGTTTAAATGAGCAGTTCTTC.

This chain links TRBV12-3 or TRBV12-4 with TRBJ2-1; D remains ambiguous. The CDR3 consists of 12 residues. V gave up 6 bases and J gave up 9 bases, with 12 bases separating them. Here the CDR3 reads CASRARFGEQFF. CDR3 DNA sequence: TGTGCCAGCAGAGCCCGATTCGGTGAGCAGTTCTTC.

This chain connects TRBV27 to TRBJ2-5; TRBD2 matches 11 bases. The CDR3 spans 16 residues. Looked up from germline, CDR1 is MNHEY and CDR2 is SMNVEV (reference sequence). The V and J ends lost 2 bases and 5 bases, in that order; junction bases with no gene match: 7. CDR3 region: CASSLNPASGGETQYF. In nucleotides, the CDR3 is TGTGCCAGCAGTTTAAACCCTGCTAGCGGGGGGGAGACCCAGTACTTC.

This sequence joins TRBV19 and TRBJ1-4; TRBD1 might be the D (5 bases). V dropped 5 bases and J dropped 0 bases, with 10 bases sitting between them. In germline, CDR1 is LNHDA, CDR2 SQIVND (reference sequence). The CDR3 extends over 15 amino acids. This CDR3 is CASSSTAATNEKLFF. The CDR3 DNA sequence: TGTGCCAGTAGTTCGACAGCTGCAACTAATGAAAAACTGTTTTTT.

This chain joins TRBV7-2 and TRBJ2-4, with D possibly being TRBD1 (5 bases). V lost 5 bases and J 8 bases, leaving 22 bases between the germline ends. Germline V gives CDR1 SGHTA, CDR2 FQGNSA. The CDR3 has 16 amino acids. The DNA of the CDR3 is TGTGCCAGCAGCCCCCTGGCAGGGCTTGGGGAAGACATTCAGTACTTC. It translates to CASSPLAGLGEDIQYF.

The V and J genes are TRBV16 and TRBJ1-5, with D tentatively TRBD1 (5 bases). This CDR3 comprises 15 residues. Trimming left V 0 bases short and J 1 base short, with 7 bases between. In germline, CDR1 is KGHSY, CDR2 FQNENV. CDR3 sequence: CASSQSRGSNQPQHF. The CDR3 DNA follows: TGTGCCAGCAGCCAATCAAGGGGCAGCAATCAGCCCCAGCATTTT.

The chain combines TRBV29-1 with TRBJ2-1, with 12 bases that match TRBD2. J gave up 8 bases and V 4 bases, and 6 bases lay outside the gene matches. Looked up from germline, CDR1 is SQVTM and CDR2 is ANQGSEA. This CDR3 region has 14 residues. The CDR3 DNA follows: TGCAGCGTTGGGACTAGCGGGGTGTTCGATGAGCAGTTCTTC. Encoded protein: CSVGTSGVFDEQFF.

The chain couples TRBV7-9 to TRBJ1-3, with TRBD1 matching over 10 bases. The germline V gene has CDR1 SEHNR and CDR2 FQNEAQ (reference sequence). The CDR3 covers 14 residues. J lost 8 bases, V lost 5 bases, and 6 bases had no gene match. The CDR3 sequence: CASSPGGTGDTIYF. CDR3 in DNA: TGTGCCAGCAGCCCCGGCGGGACAGGGGACACCATATATTTT.

This chain links TRBV5-1 with TRBJ2-7; 13 bases match TRBD2. J was trimmed by 2 bases and V by 4 bases; bases with no gene match: 12. Per germline, CDR1 SGHRS and CDR2 YFSETQ. CDR3 length: 18 residues. The CDR3, as DNA: TGCGCCAGCAGCCTCGGACTAGCGGGGGCCATGAGAACCTACGAGCAGTACTTC. It is translated as CASSLGLAGAMRTYEQYF. The complete variable domain, with remaining parts taken from reference TRBV5-1 and TRBJ2-7, reads KAGVTQTPRYLIKTRGQQVTLSCSPISGHRSVSWYQQTPGQGLQFLFEYFSETQRNKGNFPGRFSGRQFSNSRSEMNVSTLELGDSALYLCASSLGLAGAMRTYEQYFGPGTRLTVT.

The genes are TRBV27 and TRBJ1-1, with unresolved D. The CDR3 runs to 12 residues. V was cut by 8 bases and J by 8 bases, with 15 bases left in between. Germline V gives CDR1 MNHEY, CDR2 SMNVEV (reference sequence). In DNA form, the CDR3 reads TGTGCCAGCGCAAAAGCGGTAGGGGAAGCTTTCTTT. Its protein product is CASAKAVGEAFF.